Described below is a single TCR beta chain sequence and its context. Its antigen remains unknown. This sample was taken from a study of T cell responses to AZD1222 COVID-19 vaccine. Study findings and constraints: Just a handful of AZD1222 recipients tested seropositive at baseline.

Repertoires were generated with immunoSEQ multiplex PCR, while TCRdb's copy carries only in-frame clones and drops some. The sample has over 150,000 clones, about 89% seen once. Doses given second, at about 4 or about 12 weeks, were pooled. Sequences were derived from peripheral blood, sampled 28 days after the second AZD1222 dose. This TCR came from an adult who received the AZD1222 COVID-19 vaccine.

CDR3 nucleotides: TGTGCCAGCAGCGTAGGGGGGGCAAGCACAGATACGCAGTATTTT. It encodes CASSVGGASTDTQYF. This rearrangement joins TRBV9 to TRBJ2-3; either TRBD1 or TRBD2 may supply D (6 bases each). The CDR3 contains 15 residues. V shed 0 bases and J shed 0 bases, with 8 bases lying between them. Germline V gene sequence: CDR1 SGDLS, CDR2 YYNGEE.